This T cell receptor (beta chain) is drawn from a study of blood T cell repertoires in COVID-19. As for the study in general: Both acute and convalescent COVID-19 samples were obtained from the United States, Italy and Spain.

Source study methods: For nucleated cells, counts were estimated from reference gene primer amplification. Sequencing used immunoSEQ multiplex PCR; TCRdb keeps in-frame clones, though not all of them. V, J and clone size are those of that table, while D and trimming were read from the DNA. The sample lists roughly 200,000 clones, around 85% seen once, with roughly a sixth in the top ten. Grouping used clinical history reported by participants in a survey and questionnaire. Trimming at V came to 4 bases and at J to 4 bases, leaving 7 bases not matched to a gene. The V gene's germline CDR1 is ENHRY and CDR2 SYGVKD. This CDR3 contains 15 residues.

The chain recombines TRBV10-3 with TRBJ1-1, with 9 bases fitting TRBD1. The sequenced sample consisted of PBMCs or T cells enriched from blood (not recorded which). The TCR was taken from a man aged 40-49 years who had recovered from COVID-19. CDR3 loop: CAISAPDRGGTEAFF. CDR3 DNA: TGTGCCATCAGTGCCCCGGACAGGGGTGGCACTGAAGCTTTCTTT.